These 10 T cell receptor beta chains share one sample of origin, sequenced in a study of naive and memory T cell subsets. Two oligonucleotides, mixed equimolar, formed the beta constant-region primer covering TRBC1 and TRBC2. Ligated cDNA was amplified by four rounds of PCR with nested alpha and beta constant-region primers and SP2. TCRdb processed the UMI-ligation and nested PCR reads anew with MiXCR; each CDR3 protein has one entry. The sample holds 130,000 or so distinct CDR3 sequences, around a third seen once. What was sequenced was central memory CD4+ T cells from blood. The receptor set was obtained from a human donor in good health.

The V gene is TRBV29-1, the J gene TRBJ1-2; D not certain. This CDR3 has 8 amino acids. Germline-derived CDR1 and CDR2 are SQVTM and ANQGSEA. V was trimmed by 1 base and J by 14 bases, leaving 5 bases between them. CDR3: CSVEGGTF. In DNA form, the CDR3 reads TGCAGCGTTGAAGGCGGAACCTTC.

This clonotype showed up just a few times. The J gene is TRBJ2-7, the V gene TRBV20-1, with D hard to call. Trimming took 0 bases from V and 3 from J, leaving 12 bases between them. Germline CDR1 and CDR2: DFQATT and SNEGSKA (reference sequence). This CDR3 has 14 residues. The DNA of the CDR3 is TGCAGTGCTAGAGATGGTACCAGCGTCTACGAGCAGTACTTC. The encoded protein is CSARDGTSVYEQYF.

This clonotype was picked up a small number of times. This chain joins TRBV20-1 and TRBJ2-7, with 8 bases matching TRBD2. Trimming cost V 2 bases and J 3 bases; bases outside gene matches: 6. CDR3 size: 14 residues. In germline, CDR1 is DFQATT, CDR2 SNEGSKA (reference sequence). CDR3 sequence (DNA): TGCAGTGCTAGAATGGAAGCGGGGGTCTACGAGCAGTACTTC. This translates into CSARMEAGVYEQYF.

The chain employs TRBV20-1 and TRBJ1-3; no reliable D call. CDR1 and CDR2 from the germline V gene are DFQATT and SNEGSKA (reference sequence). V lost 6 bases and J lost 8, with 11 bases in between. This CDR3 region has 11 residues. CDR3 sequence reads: CSALESHTIYF. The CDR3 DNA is TGCAGTGCCCTCGAAAGCCACACCATATATTTT.

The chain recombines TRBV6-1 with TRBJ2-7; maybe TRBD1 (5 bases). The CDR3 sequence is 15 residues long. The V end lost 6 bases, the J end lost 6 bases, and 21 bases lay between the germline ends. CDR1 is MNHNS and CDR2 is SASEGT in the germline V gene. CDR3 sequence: CASSGPAQGLLEQYF. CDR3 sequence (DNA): TGTGCCAGCAGCGGCCCGGCTCAGGGTTTGCTCGAGCAGTACTTC.

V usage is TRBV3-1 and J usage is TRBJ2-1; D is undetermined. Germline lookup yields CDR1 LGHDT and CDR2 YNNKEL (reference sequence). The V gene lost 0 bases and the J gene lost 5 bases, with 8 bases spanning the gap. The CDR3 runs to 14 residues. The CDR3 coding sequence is TGTGCCAGCAGCCAAGATTGGAGAAACAATGAGCAGTTCTTC. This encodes CASSQDWRNNEQFF.

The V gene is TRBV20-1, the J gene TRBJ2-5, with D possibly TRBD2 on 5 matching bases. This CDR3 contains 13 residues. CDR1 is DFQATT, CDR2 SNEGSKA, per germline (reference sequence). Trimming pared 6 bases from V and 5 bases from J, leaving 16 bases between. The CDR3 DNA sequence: TGCAGTGCCCCGGCGGGTGGCTTGGAGACCCAGTACTTC. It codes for CSAPAGGLETQYF.

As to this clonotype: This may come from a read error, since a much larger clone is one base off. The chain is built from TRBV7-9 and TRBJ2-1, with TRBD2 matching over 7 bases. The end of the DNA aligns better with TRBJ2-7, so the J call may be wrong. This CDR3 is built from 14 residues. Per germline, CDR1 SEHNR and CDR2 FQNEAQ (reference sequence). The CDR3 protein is CASSLGGGSGEQYF. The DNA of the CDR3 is TGTGCCAGCAGCTTAGGTGGCGGGAGCGGGGAGCAGTACTTC.

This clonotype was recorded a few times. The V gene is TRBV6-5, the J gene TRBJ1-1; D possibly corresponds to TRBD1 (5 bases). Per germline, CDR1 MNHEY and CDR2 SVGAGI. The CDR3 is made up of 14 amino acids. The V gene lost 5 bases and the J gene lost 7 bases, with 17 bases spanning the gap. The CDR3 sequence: CASSRGRQGGEAFF. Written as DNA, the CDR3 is TGTGCCAGCAGTAGGGGAAGGCAGGGCGGTGAAGCTTTCTTT.

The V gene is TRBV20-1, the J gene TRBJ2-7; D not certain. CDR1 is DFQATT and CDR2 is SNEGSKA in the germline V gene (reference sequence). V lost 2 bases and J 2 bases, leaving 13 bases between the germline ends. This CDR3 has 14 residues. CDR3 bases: TGCAGTGCTAGAAGCCAGCTGGTTACCTACGAGCAGTACTTC. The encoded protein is CSARSQLVTYEQYF.